These 6 T cell receptor beta chains share one sample of origin, sequenced in a study of CD4 T cell repertoires in COVID-19. Profiled with immunoSEQ multiplex PCR; TCRdb holds only in-frame clones, not every one. The table records about 24,000 clones, approximately 93% of them present only once. These memory T cells were uncultured and sequenced directly after ex vivo isolation. The specimen was circulating follicular helper CD4+ T cells (cTfh) from blood, collected before the COVID-19 pandemic. These receptors originate from a human donor who had COVID-19.

This CDR3 reads CASQQGMNTEAFF. In DNA, the CDR3 is TGTGCCAGCCAGCAGGGGATGAACACTGAAGCTTTCTTT. This rearrangement joins TRBV2 to TRBJ1-1; a weak D match, TRBD1 (6 bases). This CDR3 spans 13 amino acids. The germline V and J ends were trimmed by 8 bases and 0 bases, with 10 bases remaining between them. The germline CDR1 and CDR2 sequences are SNHLY and FYNNEI.

This rearrangement joins TRBV2 to TRBJ1-2, with TRBD1 matching over 8 bases. The V gene's germline CDR1 is SNHLY and CDR2 FYNNEI. The CDR3 covers 14 residues. V lost 7 bases and J lost 8; bases outside the gene matches: 12. This CDR3 is CASTPDRVSQGYTF. Here the CDR3 DNA reads TGTGCCAGCACCCCGGACAGGGTATCGCAAGGCTACACCTTC.

The rearrangement joins TRBV2 to TRBJ1-2; TRBD1 matches at 7 bases. This CDR3 has 13 amino acids. The germline V gene has CDR1 SNHLY and CDR2 FYNNEI. After removal of 4 bases from V and 8 bases from J, the junction contained 7 bases not matched to a gene. DNA of the CDR3: TGTGCCAGCAGTGGGACAGGCGCTTTGGGCTACACCTTC. Translating gives CASSGTGALGYTF.

This clone was detected only a few times. The rearrangement uses TRBV6-5 and TRBJ2-3; TRBD2 aligns across 9 bases. Germline V CDR1 and CDR2: MNHEY, SVGAGI. V lost 5 bases to trimming and J lost 6 bases; unmatched junction nucleotides: 9. This CDR3 region has 15 residues. The CDR3 bases are TGTGCCAGCAGTAGACTAGCGGTAACCCCCGATACGCAGTATTTT. Protein product: CASSRLAVTPDTQYF.

This chain joins TRBV30 and TRBJ2-3, with TRBD2 identical over 9 bases. There are 18 residues in the CDR3. Germline trimming cut 2 bases from V and 0 bases from J; bases unmatched to any gene: 12. Germline assignment: CDR1 GTSNPN and CDR2 SVGIG (reference sequence). The CDR3 sequence: CAWSSLAGVGASTDTQYF. The CDR3 nucleotides read TGTGCCTGGAGTTCATTAGCGGGAGTGGGGGCTAGCACAGATACGCAGTATTTT.

The chain uses TRBV5-1 and TRBJ2-7; 10 bases fit TRBD1. CDR1 SGHRS and CDR2 YFSETQ come from the germline V gene. V shed 3 bases and J 6 bases; nucleotides not matched to a gene: 6. The length of the CDR3 is 14 residues. CDR3 protein: CASSWGTGDSEQYF. The CDR3 DNA follows: TGCGCCAGCAGCTGGGGGACAGGGGACAGCGAGCAGTACTTC. Combining the CDR3 with reference TRBV5-1 and TRBJ2-7 gives the whole variable domain KAGVTQTPRYLIKTRGQQVTLSCSPISGHRSVSWYQQTPGQGLQFLFEYFSETQRNKGNFPGRFSGRQFSNSRSEMNVSTLELGDSALYLCASSWGTGDSEQYFGPGTRLTVT.